The 10 T cell receptor beta chains presented below share a single source sample, sequenced in a study of identical twins. TCRdb reanalysed the 5' RACE reads using MiXCR and keeps one entry per CDR3 protein. The sample lists roughly 350,000 distinct CDR3 sequences, 10% to 15% seen once, with 7.2% in the top ten. These data also featured in a second study, about yellow fever vaccine responses in identical twins.

Sequencing was done on a sample of CD8+ T cells sorted from blood. The receptors were sampled from a woman younger than 35 in good health.

This clonotype was seen repeatedly, ten times or more. The chain has TRBV3-1 and TRBJ2-1; no firm D call. The CDR3 length is 12 residues. Germline V lookup: CDR1 LGHDT, CDR2 YNNKEL (reference sequence). V lost 3 bases and J 9 bases, leaving 9 bases between the germline ends. DNA for the CDR3: TGTGCCAGCAGCCAGACATCTATTGAGCAGTTCTTC. It codes for CASSQTSIEQFF.

This chain uses TRBV10-3 with TRBJ2-7; 7 bases are a match to TRBD1. V trimming: 10 bases; J trimming: 6 bases; junction bases outside the gene matches: 24. This CDR3 comprises 17 residues. Germline V gene sequence: CDR1 ENHRY, CDR2 SYGVKD. Written as DNA, the CDR3 is TGTGCCAATCTCAGCCGGCCGACAGGGAAAGTGAGAAGCGAGCAGTACGTC. Residues: CANLSRPTGKVRSEQYV.

This clonotype was seen ten or more times. This chain connects TRBV7-7 to TRBJ2-1, with D perhaps matching TRBD1 (6 bases). Germline CDR1 is SSHAT and CDR2 is FNYEAQ (reference sequence). This CDR3 is 15 amino acids long. The germline V and J ends were trimmed by 1 base and 4 bases, with 11 bases remaining between them. The CDR3 region is CASSLGTASYNEQFF. The CDR3 coding sequence is TGTGCCAGCAGCTTAGGGACAGCCAGTTACAATGAGCAGTTCTTC.

In this sample, this clonotype turned up a few times. V usage is TRBV12-3 or TRBV12-4 and J usage is TRBJ2-1; 11 bases map to TRBD2. V lost 3 bases to trimming and J lost 10 bases; unmatched junction nucleotides: 11. There are 16 residues in the CDR3. CDR3 in amino acids: CASSFSGLAGGGEQFF. The CDR3 region has the DNA TGTGCCAGCAGTTTTAGCGGCCTAGCGGGAGGAGGGGAGCAGTTCTTC.

The genes are TRBV4-1 and TRBJ2-1; tentative D call: TRBD2 (5 bases). CDR1 is MGHRA and CDR2 is YSYEKL in the germline V gene. The CDR3 has 12 amino acids. V was cut by 4 bases and J by 8 bases, with 9 bases left in between. CDR3 sequence (DNA): TGCGCCAGCAGCCCTAGCAGCCATGAGCAGTTCTTC. Translation: CASSPSSHEQFF.

This clonotype showed up just a few times. V and J are TRBV28 and TRBJ1-6; D gene unclear. Germline assignment: CDR1 MDHEN and CDR2 SYDVKM. CDR3 length: 18 amino acids. V was pared by 5 bases and J by 9 bases, with 26 bases between. CDR3 coding DNA: TGTGCCAGCAGTGAATTCAGAGGCTCCTTTATCTACAGTTCACCCCTCCACTTT. Translation gives CASSEFRGSFIYSSPLHF.

This clonotype occurred a few times. This sequence joins TRBV6-9 and TRBJ2-7; no clear D. The CDR3 runs to 13 residues. Trimming stripped 7 bases from V and 2 bases from J, with 12 bases between. The germline V gene encodes CDR1 MNHGY and CDR2 SVAAGI. This chain's CDR3 is CASTAAQTYEQYF. In DNA, the CDR3 is TGTGCCAGCACTGCAGCCCAGACCTACGAGCAGTACTTC.

CDR3 sequence reads: CASSLGSRGTEAFF. CDR3 nucleotide sequence: TGTGCCAGCAGTTTAGGATCGCGGGGCACTGAAGCTTTCTTT. The chain uses TRBV27 and TRBJ1-1, with D uncertain. Per germline, CDR1 MNHEY and CDR2 SMNVEV (reference sequence). The CDR3 consists of 14 residues. V was clipped by 2 bases and J by 4 bases, with 11 bases between them.

This clonotype was seen more than once but under ten times. The chain is built from TRBV4-1 and TRBJ2-3, with unresolved D. V lost 0 bases and J 0 bases, leaving 10 bases between the germline ends. CDR3 size: 16 residues. Germline assignment: CDR1 MGHRA and CDR2 YSYEKL. The CDR3 nucleotides are TGCGCCAGCAGCCAAGATTTTGGCTCTAGCACAGATACGCAGTATTTT. The encoded protein is CASSQDFGSSTDTQYF.

This clonotype was counted between two and nine times. This chain links TRBV7-8 with TRBJ2-5; 9 bases line up with TRBD2. The germline V gene has CDR1 SGHVS and CDR2 FQNEAQ. CDR3 length equals 16 residues. V shed 5 bases, J shed 2 bases, and the junction held 9 bases outside the gene matches. CDR3 nucleotides: TGTGCCAGCAGCGCGATAGCGGGAGTTAGGCAAGAGACCCAGTACTTC. Translated: CASSAIAGVRQETQYF.